This T cell receptor (beta chain) was observed in a study of human T cells and chemical hapten exposure. The wider study: During the roughly 23-week study period, patients had diphenylcyclopropenone applied to the scalp every week. On the upper back, patch tests were applied with 0.01% DPC and read at 6 days.

This sample's time point: pre-sensitization, week 0. Documented treatment: therapeutic diphenylcyclopropenone sensitization with weekly scalp DPC. CDR1 and CDR2 (germline): MGHDK, SYGVNS. The V segment lost 4 bases and the J segment 4 bases; nucleotides outside the gene matches: 5. CDR3 size: 14 residues. This clonotype was counted at least ten times. Its antigen remains unknown. TCRdb called the RACE reads again in MiXCR, with one record for every CDR3 protein. The sample contains tens of thousands of distinct CDR3 sequences, around 10% of which appear only once. Study-level points and caveats: It should be noted that donors had alopecia, so their immune response may differ from healthy people's. Among expanded TCRs, significantly more large CDR3 similarity clusters formed than among controls.

The sequencing used whole blood, collected in connection with sensitization to the hapten diphenylcyclopropenone (DPC). This sequence originates from a woman in her thirties or forties with alopecia areata. Some clones in this sample may be carry-over from other donors' samples. This chain uses TRBV25-1 with TRBJ1-2; 8 positions agree with TRBD1. Here the CDR3 reads CASSGQGAGYGYTF. CDR3 bases: TGTGCCAGCAGTGGTCAGGGGGCAGGCTATGGCTACACCTTC.